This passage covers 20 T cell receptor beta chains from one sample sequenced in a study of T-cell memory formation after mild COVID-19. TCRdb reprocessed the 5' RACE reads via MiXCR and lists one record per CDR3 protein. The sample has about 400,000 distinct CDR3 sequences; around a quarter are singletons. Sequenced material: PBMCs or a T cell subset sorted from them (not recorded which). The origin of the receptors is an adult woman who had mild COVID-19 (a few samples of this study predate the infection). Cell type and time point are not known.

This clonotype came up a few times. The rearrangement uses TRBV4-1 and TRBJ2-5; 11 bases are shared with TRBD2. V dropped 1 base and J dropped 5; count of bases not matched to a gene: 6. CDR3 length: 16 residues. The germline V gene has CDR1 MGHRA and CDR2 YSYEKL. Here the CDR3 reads CASSQGLAGGWETQYF. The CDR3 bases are TGCGCCAGCAGCCAAGGTCTAGCGGGGGGCTGGGAGACCCAGTACTTC.

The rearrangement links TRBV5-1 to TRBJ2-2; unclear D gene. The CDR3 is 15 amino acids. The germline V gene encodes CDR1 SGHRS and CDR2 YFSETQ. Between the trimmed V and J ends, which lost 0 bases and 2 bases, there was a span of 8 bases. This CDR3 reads CASSLARSNTGELFF. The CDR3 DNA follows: TGCGCCAGCAGCTTGGCCAGAAGCAACACCGGGGAGCTGTTTTTT.

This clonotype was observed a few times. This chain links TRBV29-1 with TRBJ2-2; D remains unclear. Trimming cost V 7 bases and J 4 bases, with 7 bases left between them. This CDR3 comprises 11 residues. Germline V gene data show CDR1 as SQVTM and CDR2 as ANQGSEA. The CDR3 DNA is TGCAGCGGCTGGAGCACCGGGGAGCTGTTTTTT. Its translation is CSGWSTGELFF.

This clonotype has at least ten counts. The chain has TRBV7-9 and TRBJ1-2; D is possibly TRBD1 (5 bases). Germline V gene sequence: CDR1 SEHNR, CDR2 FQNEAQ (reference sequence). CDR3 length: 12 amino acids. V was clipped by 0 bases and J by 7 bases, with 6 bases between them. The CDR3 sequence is CASSLAGGGYTF. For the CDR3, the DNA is TGTGCCAGCAGCTTAGCCGGGGGTGGCTACACCTTC.

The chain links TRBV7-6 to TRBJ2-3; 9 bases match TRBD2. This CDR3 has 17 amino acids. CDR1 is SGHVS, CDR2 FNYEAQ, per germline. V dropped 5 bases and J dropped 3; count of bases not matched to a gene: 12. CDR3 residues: CASSGYLAGVTTDTQYF. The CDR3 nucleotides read TGTGCCAGCAGCGGATACTTAGCGGGGGTCACTACAGATACGCAGTATTTT.

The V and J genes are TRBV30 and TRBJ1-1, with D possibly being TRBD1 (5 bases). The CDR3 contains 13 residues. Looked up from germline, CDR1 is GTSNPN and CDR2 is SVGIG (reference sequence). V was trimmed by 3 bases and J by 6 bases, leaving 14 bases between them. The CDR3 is CAWRRFRDPEAFF. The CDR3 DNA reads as TGTGCCTGGAGAAGATTCAGGGACCCTGAAGCTTTCTTT.

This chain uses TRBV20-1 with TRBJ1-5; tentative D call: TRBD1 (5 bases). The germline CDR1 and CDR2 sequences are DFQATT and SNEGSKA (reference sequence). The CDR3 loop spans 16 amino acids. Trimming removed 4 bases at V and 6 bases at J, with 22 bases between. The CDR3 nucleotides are TGCAGTGCTAAGATGATCGATACTGGGGGGTTTCAGCCCCAGCATTTT. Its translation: CSAKMIDTGGFQPQHF.

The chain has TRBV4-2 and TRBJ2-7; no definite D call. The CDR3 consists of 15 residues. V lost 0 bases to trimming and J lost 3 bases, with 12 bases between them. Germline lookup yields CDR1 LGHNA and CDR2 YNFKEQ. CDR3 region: CASSQDFRAGYEQYF. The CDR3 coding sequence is TGTGCCAGCAGCCAAGATTTCCGTGCTGGCTACGAGCAGTACTTC.

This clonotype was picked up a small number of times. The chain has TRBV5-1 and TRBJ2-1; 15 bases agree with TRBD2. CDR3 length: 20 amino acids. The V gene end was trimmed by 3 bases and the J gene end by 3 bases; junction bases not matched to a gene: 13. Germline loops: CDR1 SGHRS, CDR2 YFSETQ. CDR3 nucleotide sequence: TGCGCCAGCAGCTGGGGACTAGCGGGAGGTCCCACCCTCTTCTACAATGAGCAGTTCTTC. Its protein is CASSWGLAGGPTLFYNEQFF.

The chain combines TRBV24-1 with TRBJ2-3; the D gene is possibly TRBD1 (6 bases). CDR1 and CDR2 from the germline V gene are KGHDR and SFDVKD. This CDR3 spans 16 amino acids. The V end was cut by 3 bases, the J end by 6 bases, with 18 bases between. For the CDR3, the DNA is TGTGCCACCAGTGATCAAGGACAGACCCTCGGGGATACGCAGTATTTT. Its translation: CATSDQGQTLGDTQYF.

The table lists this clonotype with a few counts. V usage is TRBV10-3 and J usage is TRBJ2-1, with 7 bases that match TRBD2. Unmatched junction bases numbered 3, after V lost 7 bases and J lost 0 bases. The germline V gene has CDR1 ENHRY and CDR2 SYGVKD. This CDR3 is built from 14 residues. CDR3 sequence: CAITAGSSYNEQFF. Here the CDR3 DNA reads TGTGCCATCACAGCGGGGAGCTCCTACAATGAGCAGTTCTTC.

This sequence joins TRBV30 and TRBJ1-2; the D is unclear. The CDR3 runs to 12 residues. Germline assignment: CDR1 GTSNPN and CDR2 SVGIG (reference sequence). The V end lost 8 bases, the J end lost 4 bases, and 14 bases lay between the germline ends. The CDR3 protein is CAGGTGSYGYTF. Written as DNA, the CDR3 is TGTGCCGGCGGTACGGGATCCTATGGCTACACCTTC.

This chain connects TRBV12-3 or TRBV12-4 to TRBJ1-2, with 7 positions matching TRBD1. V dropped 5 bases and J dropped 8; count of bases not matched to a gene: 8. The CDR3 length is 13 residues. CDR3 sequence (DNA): TGTGCCAGCAGTCGCGGACAGGCCGGGGGCTACACCTTC. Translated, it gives CASSRGQAGGYTF.

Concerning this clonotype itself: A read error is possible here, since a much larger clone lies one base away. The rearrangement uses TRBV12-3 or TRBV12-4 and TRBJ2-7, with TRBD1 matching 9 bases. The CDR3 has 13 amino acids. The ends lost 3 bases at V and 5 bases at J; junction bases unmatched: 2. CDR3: CASSLGQGHEQYF. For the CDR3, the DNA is TGTGCCAGCAGTTTGGGACAGGGCCACGAGCAGTACTTC.

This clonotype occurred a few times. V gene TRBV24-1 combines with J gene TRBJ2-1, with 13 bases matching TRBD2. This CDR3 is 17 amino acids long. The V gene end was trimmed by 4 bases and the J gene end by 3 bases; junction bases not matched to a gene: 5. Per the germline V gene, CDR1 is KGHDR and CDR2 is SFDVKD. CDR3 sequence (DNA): TGTGCCACCAGTGACGCTACTAGCGGGAGGGTCTACAATGAGCAGTTCTTC. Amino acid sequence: CATSDATSGRVYNEQFF.

The CDR3, as DNA: TGTGCCAGCTCACAACAGGGGGGTGATCAGCCCCAGCATTTT. Its protein product is CASSQQGGDQPQHF. The V call is TRBV18, the J call TRBJ1-5, with 8 positions matching TRBD1. CDR1 is KGHSH, CDR2 LQKENI, per germline. Germline trimming cut 4 bases from V and 5 bases from J; bases unmatched to any gene: 4. The CDR3 totals 14 residues.

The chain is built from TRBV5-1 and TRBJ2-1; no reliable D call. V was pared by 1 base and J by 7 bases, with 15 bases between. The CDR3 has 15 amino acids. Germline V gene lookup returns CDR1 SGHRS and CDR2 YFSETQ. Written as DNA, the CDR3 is TGCGCCAGCAGCTTGACCCCACGTGCGCGTAATGAGCAGTTCTTC. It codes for CASSLTPRARNEQFF.

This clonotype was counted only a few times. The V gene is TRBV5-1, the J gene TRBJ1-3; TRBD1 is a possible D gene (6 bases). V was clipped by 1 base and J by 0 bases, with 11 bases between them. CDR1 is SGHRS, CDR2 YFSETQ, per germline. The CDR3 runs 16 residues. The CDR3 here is CASSLIQGHSGNTIYF. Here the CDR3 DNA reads TGCGCCAGCAGCTTGATTCAGGGGCACTCTGGAAACACCATATATTTT. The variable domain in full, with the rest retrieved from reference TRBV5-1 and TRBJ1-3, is KAGVTQTPRYLIKTRGQQVTLSCSPISGHRSVSWYQQTPGQGLQFLFEYFSETQRNKGNFPGRFSGRQFSNSRSEMNVSTLELGDSALYLCASSLIQGHSGNTIYFGEGSWLTVV.

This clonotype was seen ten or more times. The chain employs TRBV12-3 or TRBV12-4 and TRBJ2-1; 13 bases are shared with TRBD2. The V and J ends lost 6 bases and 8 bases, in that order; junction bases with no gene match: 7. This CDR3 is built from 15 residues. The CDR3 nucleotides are TGTGCCAGCAGCCCACTAGCGGGAGGGCCGTATGAGCAGTTCTTC. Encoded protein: CASSPLAGGPYEQFF.

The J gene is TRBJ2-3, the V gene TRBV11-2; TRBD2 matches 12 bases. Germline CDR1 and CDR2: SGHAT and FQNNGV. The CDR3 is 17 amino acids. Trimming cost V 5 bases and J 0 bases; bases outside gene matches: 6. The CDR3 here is CASSPRTSGKSTDTQYF. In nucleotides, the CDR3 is TGTGCCAGCAGCCCCCGGACTAGCGGGAAGAGCACAGATACGCAGTATTTT.